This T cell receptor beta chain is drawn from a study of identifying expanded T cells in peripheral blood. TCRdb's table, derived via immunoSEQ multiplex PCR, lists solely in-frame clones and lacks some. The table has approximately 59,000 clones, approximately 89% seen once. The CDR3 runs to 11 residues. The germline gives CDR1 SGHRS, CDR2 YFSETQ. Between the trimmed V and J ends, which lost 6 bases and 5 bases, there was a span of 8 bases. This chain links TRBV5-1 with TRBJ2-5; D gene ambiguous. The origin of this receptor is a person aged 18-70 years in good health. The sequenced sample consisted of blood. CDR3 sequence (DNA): TGCGCCAGCATCGCACAGGAGACCCAGTACTTC. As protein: CASIAQETQYF.